A selection of T cell receptor beta chains follows, all from one sample in a study of blood T cell repertoires in COVID-19. Sequencing used immunoSEQ multiplex PCR; TCRdb keeps in-frame clones, though not all of them. This table has approximately 400,000 clones, roughly 90% appearing once. Sequences were obtained from peripheral blood. These receptor sequences come from a man in his forties or fifties with acute or convalescent COVID-19. Each CDR3 is given with its conserved first and last residue. Each record gives: V gene, J gene, clone size, CDR3 protein. Rows may omit the clone size; those that give it use once, few, many or a size class.

TRBV19	TRBJ2-1	.	CASSSILRGPYNEQFF
TRBV4-1	TRBJ1-5	.	CASSQDLREGQPQHF
TRBV10-3	TRBJ1-1	.	CAIRGPERLSGAFF
TRBV20-1	TRBJ2-1	.	CSASIAGPYNEQFF
TRBV3-1/TRBV3-2	TRBJ2-5	.	CASSQGGRETQYF
TRBV19	TRBJ1-2	.	CASNPGDRANYGYTF
TRBV2	TRBJ2-2	.	CASSVIRSNTGELFF
TRBV29-1	TRBJ2-1	few	CSVAIAGGYNEQFF
TRBV11-3	TRBJ2-1	once	CASSLDVGDEQFF
TRBV9	TRBJ1-4	.	CASSVGGARTNEKLFF
TRBV5-1	TRBJ2-7	.	CASSLRQRGEDYEQYF
TRBV18	TRBJ1-6	.	CASSPWSPGSSYNSPLHF
TRBV30	TRBJ1-2	.	CAWRGDYRDNGYTF
TRBV5-8	TRBJ2-1	.	CASSQGISRDEQFF
TRBV28	TRBJ1-2	.	CASSLGAGYGYTF
TRBV6-2/TRBV6-3	TRBJ1-6	.	CASSSLDTAYNSPLHF
TRBV4-1	TRBJ1-6	.	CASSQSVPGTYNSPLHF
TRBV9	TRBJ2-5	.	CASSPRVNQGETQYF
TRBV9	TRBJ1-5	.	CASSVSGYSNQPQHF
TRBV18	TRBJ1-2	.	CASSPSDRGLFTF
TRBV7-2	TRBJ1-2	.	CASRGQEQGQRYTF
TRBV18	TRBJ2-1	.	CASSPQMAAEDNEQFF
TRBV5-4	TRBJ2-2	few	CASWAGGTGTGELFF
TRBV7-3	TRBJ1-2	.	CASSSTGGDYGYTF
TRBV30	TRBJ1-3	.	CGWGPPGNTIYF
TRBV3-1/TRBV3-2	TRBJ2-2	.	CASSPSAANTGELFF